The 17 T cell receptor beta chains reported below all come from one sample, sequenced in a study of blood T cells in healthy people across ages. The authors ran a second PCR of 7 to 11 cycles using a sample-barcoded 5' primer and a J-beta primer mix. TCRdb passed the 5' RACE reads through MiXCR, listing each CDR3 protein once. This sample has roughly 900,000 distinct CDR3 sequences, with about 44% found just once. The sequencing input was blood. All receptors come from a young man in good health.

The V gene is TRBV20-1, the J gene TRBJ2-7, with TRBD2 matching over 7 bases. Germline V CDR1 and CDR2: DFQATT, SNEGSKA (reference sequence). This CDR3 contains 15 residues. V trimming: 2 bases; J trimming: 2 bases; junction bases outside the gene matches: 9. The CDR3 DNA sequence: TGCAGTGCTAGATTCCTTGCGGGGGAGCCCTACGAGCAGTACTTC. Its protein product is CSARFLAGEPYEQYF.

This clonotype was counted between two and nine times. The CDR3 DNA sequence: TGTGCCATTCGCTGGGGCGCTTTCGCAGCCGGGGAGCTGTTTTTT. This sequence encodes CAIRWGAFAAGELFF. This chain connects TRBV7-2 to TRBJ2-2, with TRBD1 as a possible D gene (5 bases). Germline assignment: CDR1 SGHTA and CDR2 FQGNSA. Trimming left V 10 bases short and J 6 bases short, with 21 bases between. This CDR3 contains 15 residues.

This chain joins TRBV3-1 and TRBJ1-1, with unresolved D. V was cut by 1 base and J by 1 base, with 13 bases left in between. Germline loops: CDR1 LGHDT, CDR2 YNNKEL (reference sequence). The CDR3 totals 16 residues. CDR3: CASSQVTENPNTEAFF. Here the CDR3 DNA reads TGTGCCAGCAGCCAAGTAACAGAGAACCCGAACACTGAAGCTTTCTTT.

The chain recombines TRBV21-1 with TRBJ1-2. TRBV21-1 is labeled a pseudogene. The CDR3 length is 17 residues. The CDR3 nucleotides are TGTGCCAGCAGCAAATGGGCGGAGAAGCGGGGTCACTATGGCTACACCTTC. Translating it yields CASSKWAEKRGHYGYTF.

The chain couples TRBV20-1 to TRBJ2-2, with 10 bases fitting TRBD2. Trimming cost V 6 bases and J 6 bases; bases outside gene matches: 7. This CDR3 comprises 14 residues. Germline V CDR1 and CDR2: DFQATT, SNEGSKA (reference sequence). The CDR3 DNA reads TGCAGTGCCCCGGGTAGCGGGGGGCCCGGGGAGCTGTTTTTT. It translates to CSAPGSGGPGELFF.

The CDR3 DNA sequence: TGTGCCAGCAGCGTGGGACTAGACTCCTACAATGAGCAGTTCTTC. Translating gives CASSVGLDSYNEQFF. The J gene is TRBJ2-1, the V gene TRBV9, with TRBD2 identical over 8 bases. The germline gives CDR1 SGDLS, CDR2 YYNGEE. This CDR3 is 15 amino acids long. The V segment lost 2 bases and the J segment 0 bases; nucleotides outside the gene matches: 1.

The rearrangement uses TRBV9 and TRBJ2-5; no firm D call. V lost 0 bases and J lost 2, with 8 bases in between. This CDR3 has 14 residues. Germline CDR1 reads SGDLS; CDR2 reads YYNGEE. CDR3 in DNA: TGTGCCAGCAGCGTAGGAGCAAAACAAGAGACCCAGTACTTC. Translating it yields CASSVGAKQETQYF.

The chain uses TRBV2 and TRBJ1-2; D unresolved. From germline, CDR1 is SNHLY and CDR2 FYNNEI. V gave up 3 bases and J gave up 4 bases, with 12 bases separating them. The CDR3 is made up of 14 amino acids. Here the CDR3 reads CASSERTGTYGYTF. CDR3 bases: TGTGCCAGCAGTGAGAGGACTGGTACCTATGGCTACACCTTC.

The CDR3 DNA reads as TGTGCCATCAGTGAACTTGGACAGATCTACGAGCAGTACTTC. It codes for CAISELGQIYEQYF. The chain carries TRBV10-3 and TRBJ2-5; D is possibly TRBD1 (6 bases). The J call is in doubt because the DNA end fits TRBJ2-7 better. The CDR3 covers 14 residues. Germline CDR1 and CDR2: ENHRY and SYGVKD.

The chain is built from TRBV3-1 and TRBJ1-2; D is unresolved. Trimming shortened V by 1 base and J by 5 bases, and 17 bases separated the two germline ends. The V gene's germline CDR1 is LGHDT and CDR2 YNNKEL (reference sequence). The CDR3 sequence is 16 residues long. CDR3 residues: CASSQGAGLLLYGYTF. CDR3 DNA sequence: TGTGCCAGCAGCCAAGGGGCAGGCCTTTTACTATATGGCTACACCTTC. Full variable domain (outside the CDR3, taken from reference TRBV3-1 and TRBJ1-2): DTAVSQTPKYLVTQMGNDKSIKCEQNLGHDTMYWYKQDSKKFLKIMFSYNNKELIINETVPNRFSPKSPDKAHLNLHINSLELGDSAVYFCASSQGAGLLLYGYTFGSGTRLTVV.

V gene TRBV27 combines with J gene TRBJ2-3, with no clear D. The germline CDR1 and CDR2 sequences are MNHEY and SMNVEV (reference sequence). The CDR3 is made up of 14 amino acids. V was clipped by 4 bases and J by 0 bases, with 8 bases between them. DNA for the CDR3: TGTGCCAGCAGTTACGGGCGGAGCACAGATACGCAGTATTTT. Its translation is CASSYGRSTDTQYF.

This clonotype came up a few times. The chain couples TRBV6-5 to TRBJ2-2; D is perhaps TRBD2 (6 bases). Trimming took 2 bases from V and 1 from J, leaving 8 bases between them. The CDR3 is 15 residues long. Germline-derived CDR1 and CDR2 are MNHEY and SVGAGI. CDR3 protein: CASSYAGKNTGELFF. CDR3 nucleotides: TGTGCCAGCAGTTACGCGGGGAAGAACACCGGGGAGCTGTTTTTT.

V gene TRBV29-1 combines with J gene TRBJ2-1; possible D gene TRBD1, 5 bases. V dropped 7 bases and J dropped 5 bases, with 12 bases sitting between them. CDR3 size: 12 residues. In germline, CDR1 is SQVTM, CDR2 ANQGSEA. The CDR3 is CSGMDTHNEQFF. In DNA form, the CDR3 reads TGCAGCGGGATGGACACACACAATGAGCAGTTCTTC.

The V gene is TRBV6-1, the J gene TRBJ1-2, with a tentative D call TRBD1 (6 bases). The CDR3 totals 14 residues. CDR1 and CDR2 from the germline V gene are MNHNS and SASEGT. Trimming took off 2 bases at V and 3 bases at J, with 10 bases between the two ends. In DNA form, the CDR3 reads TGTGCCAGCAGTGAACGCGGGGGCTACTATGGCTACACCTTC. Its protein is CASSERGGYYGYTF.

In its sample, this clonotype was seen a few times. The chain is built from TRBV15 and TRBJ2-5, with D unresolved. Germline CDR1 is LNHNV and CDR2 is YYDKDF (reference sequence). The CDR3 is 13 residues long. Trimming shortened V by 0 bases and J by 5 bases, and 7 bases separated the two germline ends. CDR3 in DNA: TGTGCCACCAGCAGAGATGCCTCGGAGACCCAGTACTTC. Its translation: CATSRDASETQYF.

V usage is TRBV6-6 and J usage is TRBJ2-4; the D gene is possibly TRBD1 (6 bases). Matching the DNA end better, TRBJ2-5 makes the J call doubtful. The germline CDR1 and CDR2 sequences are MNHNY and SVGAGI (reference sequence). This CDR3 has 14 residues. CDR3 DNA: TGTGCCAGCAGTTATATGGGGGCCCAAGAGACCCAGTACTTC. Residues: CASSYMGAQETQYF.

The chain is built from TRBV15 and TRBJ1-2, with unresolved D. CDR3 length: 14 amino acids. The germline CDR1 and CDR2 sequences are LNHNV and YYDKDF (reference sequence). The V end was cut by 0 bases, the J end by 4 bases, with 9 bases between. The CDR3 bases are TGTGCCACCAGCAGAGATAAAACAGTCTATGGCTACACCTTC. Its protein is CATSRDKTVYGYTF. The variable domain in full, with the rest retrieved from reference TRBV15 and TRBJ1-2, is DAMVIQNPRYQVTQFGKPVTLSCSQTLNHNVMYWYQQKSSQAPKLLFHYYDKDFNNEADTPDNFQSRRPNTSFCFLDIRSPGLGDTAMYLCATSRDKTVYGYTFGSGTRLTVV.